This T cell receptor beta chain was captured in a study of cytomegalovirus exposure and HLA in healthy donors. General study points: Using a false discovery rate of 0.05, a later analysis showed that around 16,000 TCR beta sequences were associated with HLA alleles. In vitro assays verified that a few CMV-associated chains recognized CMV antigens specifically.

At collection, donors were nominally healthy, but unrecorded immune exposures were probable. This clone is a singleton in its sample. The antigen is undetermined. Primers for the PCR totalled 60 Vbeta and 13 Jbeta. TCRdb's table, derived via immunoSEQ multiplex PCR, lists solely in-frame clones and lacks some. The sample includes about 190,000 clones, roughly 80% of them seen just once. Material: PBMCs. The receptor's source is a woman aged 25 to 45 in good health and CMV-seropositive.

In DNA form, the CDR3 reads TGTGCCTGGAGTGTACCCCGGACAGGCCTGTACGAGCAGTACTTC. Translating it yields CAWSVPRTGLYEQYF. The chain couples TRBV30 to TRBJ2-7; 7 bases agree with TRBD1. With V trimmed by 0 bases and J by 4 bases, 9 bases remained unmatched. This CDR3 is built from 15 residues. CDR1 GTSNPN and CDR2 SVGIG come from the germline V gene (reference sequence). Looking up the rest from reference TRBV30 and TRBJ2-7 gives the full variable domain: SQTIHQWPATLVQPVGSPLSLECTVEGTSNPNLYWYRQAAGRGLQLLFYSVGIGQISSEVPQNLSASRPQDRQFILSSKKLLLSDSGFYLCAWSVPRTGLYEQYFGPGTRLTVT.